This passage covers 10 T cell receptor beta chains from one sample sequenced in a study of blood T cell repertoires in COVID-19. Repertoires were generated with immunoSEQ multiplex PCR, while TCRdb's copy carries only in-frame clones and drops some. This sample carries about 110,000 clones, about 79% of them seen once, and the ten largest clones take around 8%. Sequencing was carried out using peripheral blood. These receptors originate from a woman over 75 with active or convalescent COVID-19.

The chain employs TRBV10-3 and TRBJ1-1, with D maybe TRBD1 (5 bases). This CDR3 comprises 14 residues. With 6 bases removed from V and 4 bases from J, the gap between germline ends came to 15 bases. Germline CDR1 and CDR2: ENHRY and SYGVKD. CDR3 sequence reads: CAIRTEGAGTEAFF. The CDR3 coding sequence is TGTGCCATCAGGACAGAAGGGGCCGGCACTGAAGCTTTCTTT.

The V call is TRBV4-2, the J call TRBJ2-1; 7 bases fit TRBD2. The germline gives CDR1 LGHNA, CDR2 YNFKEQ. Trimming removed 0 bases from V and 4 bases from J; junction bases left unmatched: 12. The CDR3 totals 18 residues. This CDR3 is CASSQEGGDSGWYNEQFF. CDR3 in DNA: TGTGCCAGCAGCCAAGAGGGAGGGGACTCAGGATGGTACAATGAGCAGTTCTTC.

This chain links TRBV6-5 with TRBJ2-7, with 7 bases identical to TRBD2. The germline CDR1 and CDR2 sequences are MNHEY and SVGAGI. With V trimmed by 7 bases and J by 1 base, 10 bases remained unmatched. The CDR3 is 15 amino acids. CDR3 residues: CASTIGASGSYEQYF. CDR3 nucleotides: TGTGCCAGCACAATTGGGGCTAGCGGATCCTACGAGCAGTACTTC.

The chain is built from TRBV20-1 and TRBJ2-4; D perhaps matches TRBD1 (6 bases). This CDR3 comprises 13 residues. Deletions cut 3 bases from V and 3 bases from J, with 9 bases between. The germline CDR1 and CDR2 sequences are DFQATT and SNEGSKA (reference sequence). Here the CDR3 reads CSASDRLKNIQYF. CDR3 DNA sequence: TGCAGTGCTAGTGACAGGCTCAAAAACATTCAGTACTTC.

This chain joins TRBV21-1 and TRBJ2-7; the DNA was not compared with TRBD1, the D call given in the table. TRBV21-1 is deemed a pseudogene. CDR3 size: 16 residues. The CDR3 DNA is TGTGCCAGCAGCTTCCAGGAAGGGGGCCGAGCCTACGAGCAGTACTTC. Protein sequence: CASSFQEGGRAYEQYF.

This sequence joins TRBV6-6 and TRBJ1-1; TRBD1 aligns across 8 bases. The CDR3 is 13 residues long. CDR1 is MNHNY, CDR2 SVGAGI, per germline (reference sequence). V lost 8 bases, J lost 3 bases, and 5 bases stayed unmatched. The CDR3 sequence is CASPGQEDTEAFF. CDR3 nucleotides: TGTGCCAGCCCGGGACAGGAGGACACTGAAGCTTTCTTT.

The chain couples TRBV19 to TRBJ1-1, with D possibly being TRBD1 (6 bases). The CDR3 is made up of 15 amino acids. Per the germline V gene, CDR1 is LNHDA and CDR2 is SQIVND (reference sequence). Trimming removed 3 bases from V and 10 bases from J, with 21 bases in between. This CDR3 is CASSMGQGLTLVAFF. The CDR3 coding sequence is TGTGCCAGTAGTATGGGGCAGGGGCTAACACTCGTAGCTTTCTTT. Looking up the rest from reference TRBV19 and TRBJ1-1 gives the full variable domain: DGGITQSPKYLFRKEGQNVTLSCEQNLNHDAMYWYRQDPGQGLRLIYYSQIVNDFQKGDIAEGYSVSREKKESFPLTVTSAQKNPTAFYLCASSMGQGLTLVAFFGQGTRLTVV.

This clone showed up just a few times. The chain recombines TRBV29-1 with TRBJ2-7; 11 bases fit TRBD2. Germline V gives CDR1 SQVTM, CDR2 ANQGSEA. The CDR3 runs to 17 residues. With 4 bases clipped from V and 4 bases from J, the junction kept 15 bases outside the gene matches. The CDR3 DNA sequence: TGCAGCGTTGTGACTAGCGGGAATTTCCCCATGATTTACGAGCAGTACTTC. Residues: CSVVTSGNFPMIYEQYF.

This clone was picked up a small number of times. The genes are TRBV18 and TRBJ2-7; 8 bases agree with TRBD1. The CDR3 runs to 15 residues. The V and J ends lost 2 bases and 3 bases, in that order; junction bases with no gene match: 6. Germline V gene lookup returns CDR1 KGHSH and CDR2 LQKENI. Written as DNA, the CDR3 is TGTGCCAGCTCACCAGAGACAGGGGCTAACTACGAGCAGTACTTC. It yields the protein CASSPETGANYEQYF.

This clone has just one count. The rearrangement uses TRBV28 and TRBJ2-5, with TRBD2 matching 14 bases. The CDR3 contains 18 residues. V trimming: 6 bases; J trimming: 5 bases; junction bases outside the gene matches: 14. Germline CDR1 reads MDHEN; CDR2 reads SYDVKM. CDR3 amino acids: CASSPFPGTSGRVETQYF. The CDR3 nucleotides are TGTGCCAGCAGCCCCTTCCCCGGGACTAGCGGGAGAGTGGAGACCCAGTACTTC.